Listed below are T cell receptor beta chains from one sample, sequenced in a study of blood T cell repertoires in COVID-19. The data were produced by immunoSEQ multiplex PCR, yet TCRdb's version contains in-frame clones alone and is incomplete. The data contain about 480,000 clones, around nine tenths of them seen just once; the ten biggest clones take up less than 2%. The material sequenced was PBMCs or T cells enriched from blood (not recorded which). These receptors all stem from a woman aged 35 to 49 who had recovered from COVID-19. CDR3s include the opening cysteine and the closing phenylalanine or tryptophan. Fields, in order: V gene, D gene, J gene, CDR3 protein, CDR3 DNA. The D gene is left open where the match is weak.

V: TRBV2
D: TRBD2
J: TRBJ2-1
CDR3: CASRAGERDEQFF
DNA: TGTGCCAGCAGAGCGGGAGAACGCGATGAGCAGTTCTTC

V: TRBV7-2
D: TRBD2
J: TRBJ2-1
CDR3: CASSLAGGPKEQFF
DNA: TGTGCCAGCAGCTTAGCGGGAGGGCCGAAGGAGCAGTTCTTC

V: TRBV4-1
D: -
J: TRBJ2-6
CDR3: CASSQDPNSGANVLTF
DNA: TGCGCCAGCAGCCAAGATCCCAACTCTGGGGCCAACGTCCTGACTTTC

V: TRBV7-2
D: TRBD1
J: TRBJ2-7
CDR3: CASSLNRGLTYEQYF
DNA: TGTGCCAGCAGCCTAAACAGGGGGCTGACCTACGAGCAGTACTTC

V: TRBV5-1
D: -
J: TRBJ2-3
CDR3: CASSLEEGDTQYF
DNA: TGCGCCAGCAGCTTGGAGGAGGGGGATACGCAGTATTTT

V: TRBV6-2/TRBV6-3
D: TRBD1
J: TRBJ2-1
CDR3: CASSYPPGQGTDEQFF
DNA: TGTGCCAGCAGTTACCCACCGGGACAGGGGACGGATGAGCAGTTCTTC

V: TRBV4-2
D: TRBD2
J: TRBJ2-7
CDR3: CASSPPGGRVNF
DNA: TGTGCCAGCAGCCCCCCCGGGGGGAGGGTAAACTTC

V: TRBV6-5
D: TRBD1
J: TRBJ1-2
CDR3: CASSYGTGFGYTF
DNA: TGTGCCAGCAGTTACGGGACAGGGTTTGGCTACACCTTC

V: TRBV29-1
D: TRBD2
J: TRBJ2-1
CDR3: CSVETGLAGYNEQFF
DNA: TGCAGCGTTGAAACGGGACTAGCGGGGTACAATGAGCAGTTCTTC

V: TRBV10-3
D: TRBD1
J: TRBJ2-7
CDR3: CATSRDRDHEQYF
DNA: TGTGCCACCTCCCGGGACAGGGACCACGAGCAGTACTTC

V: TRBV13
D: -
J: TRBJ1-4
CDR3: CASSLGRQVTNEKLFF
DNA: TGTGCCAGCAGCTTAGGCCGGCAGGTGACTAATGAAAAACTGTTTTTT

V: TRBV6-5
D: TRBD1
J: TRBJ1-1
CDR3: CASSRQGLGTEAFF
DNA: TGTGCCAGCAGCAGACAGGGATTAGGCACTGAAGCTTTCTTT

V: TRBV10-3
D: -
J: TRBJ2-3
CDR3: CAISGVGGTDTQYF
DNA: TGTGCCATCAGTGGGGTAGGCGGAACAGATACGCAGTATTTT

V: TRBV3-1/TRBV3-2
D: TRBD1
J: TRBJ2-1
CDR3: CASSQDRGTGGYNEQFF
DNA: TGTGCCAGCAGCCAAGATCGCGGGACAGGGGGCTACAATGAGCAGTTCTTC

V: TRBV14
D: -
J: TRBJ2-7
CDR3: CASSRIILDDRTYEQYF
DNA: TGTGCCAGCAGCCGCATCATCCTTGACGACAGAACCTACGAGCAGTACTTC